A single sample gave rise to the 2 T cell receptor beta chains below, sequenced in a study of HIV-infected children after antiretroviral therapy interruption. The TCR library was built from RNA with a 3' RACE protocol and unique molecular identifiers. TCRdb called the 3' RACE reads again in MiXCR, with one record for every CDR3 protein. The profile shows about 89,000 distinct CDR3 sequences, 6.9% of them singletons. Treatment noted: PENTA 11 planned treatment interruption arm or continuous ART arm. The sample was CD45RA+ CD4+ T cells from PBMCs, pooled from several time points, taken from a donor given antiretroviral therapy, either interrupted or continuous. Sample subset: naive CD4+ CD45RA+ CD45RO- T cells. The receptors derive from a pool of human donors with HIV.

This clonotype was detected many times. The rearrangement joins TRBV19 to TRBJ1-5; D may be TRBD1 (5 bases). V lost 6 bases and J lost 3, with 15 bases in between. The CDR3 extends over 15 amino acids. Looked up from germline, CDR1 is LNHDA and CDR2 is SQIVND (reference sequence). The CDR3 loop reads CASSPRDGYNQPQHF. CDR3 sequence (DNA): TGTGCCAGTAGCCCTCGGGACGGCTACAATCAGCCCCAGCATTTT. Full variable domain (rest looked up from reference TRBV19 and TRBJ1-5): DGGITQSPKYLFRKEGQNVTLSCEQNLNHDAMYWYRQDPGQGLRLIYYSQIVNDFQKGDIAEGYSVSREKKESFPLTVTSAQKNPTAFYLCASSPRDGYNQPQHFGDGTRLSIL.

The chain has TRBV3-1 and TRBJ2-4; TRBD2 matches at 8 bases. Germline CDR1 LGHDT, CDR2 YNNKEL (reference sequence). The CDR3 loop spans 16 amino acids. J lost 4 bases, V lost 4 bases, and 9 bases had no gene match. DNA of the CDR3: TGTGCCAGCAGCCCCGGCAAGCGGGGGTCAAAAAACATTCAGTACTTC. It yields the protein CASSPGKRGSKNIQYF.